The 14 T cell receptor beta chains below all came from one sample that was sequenced in a study of response to subunit inactivated influenza vaccine. In TCRdb, the RT-PCR reads were re-called with MiXCR into one record per CDR3 protein. The table has hundreds of thousands of distinct CDR3 sequences, roughly 13% seen once. This sample comprised PBMCs from blood, obtained approximately 15 days before vaccination. These receptors all stem from a middle-aged man who received an inactivated influenza vaccine.

This clonotype has ten or more counts. The chain has TRBV12-3 or TRBV12-4 and TRBJ2-5; D is perhaps TRBD2 (5 bases). V lost 6 bases and J lost 7, with 15 bases in between. This CDR3 contains 13 residues. The CDR3 DNA follows: TGTGCCAGCAGCCTTGCGGGTCCCGGGACCCAGTACTTC. It is translated as CASSLAGPGTQYF.

The CDR3 DNA follows: TGTGCCAGCAGCTTACGTTCTGAAAGTGTCGCGCAGTATTTT. Translating it yields CASSLRSESVAQYF. The rearrangement links TRBV7-3 to TRBJ2-3; D gene ambiguous. CDR3 length: 14 amino acids. Trimming stripped 2 bases from V and 10 bases from J, with 16 bases between. Per the germline V gene, CDR1 is SGHTA and CDR2 is FQGTGA. Full variable domain (missing parts from reference TRBV7-3 and TRBJ2-3): GAGVSQTPSNKVTEKGKYVELRCDPISGHTALYWYRQSLGQGPEFLIYFQGTGAADDSGLPNDRFFAVRPEGSVSTLKIQRTERGDSAVYLCASSLRSESVAQYFGPGTRLTVL.

The V gene is TRBV6-5, the J gene TRBJ2-2; TRBD1 is a possible D gene (8 bases). The V gene lost 5 bases and the J gene lost 1 base, with 17 bases spanning the gap. There are 17 residues in the CDR3. CDR1 and CDR2 (germline): MNHEY, SVGAGI. In DNA, the CDR3 is TGTGCCAGCAGTACTAGGGGGGGACAGGAGAACACCGGGGAGCTGTTTTTT. Translation gives CASSTRGGQENTGELFF.

This clonotype has only a few counts. This chain links TRBV9 with TRBJ2-3; D is unresolved. The ends were cut back, 1 base at V and 5 bases at J, with 8 bases in the middle. Looked up from germline, CDR1 is SGDLS and CDR2 is YYNGEE. The CDR3 length is 13 residues. This CDR3 reads CASSVYGEDTQYF. CDR3 sequence (DNA): TGTGCCAGCAGCGTATACGGCGAAGATACGCAGTATTTT.

V and J are TRBV6-2 or TRBV6-3 and TRBJ2-7; D unresolved. The CDR3 consists of 13 residues. The germline gives CDR1 MNHEY, CDR2 SVGEGT. Trimming left V 2 bases short and J 2 bases short, with 7 bases between. The CDR3 reads CASSYQVTYEQYF. Written as DNA, the CDR3 is TGTGCCAGCAGTTACCAGGTAACCTACGAGCAGTACTTC.

This clonotype came up a few times. DNA of the CDR3: TGTGCCAGCAGCCCGTTGGGGCGGGAGGACTACAATGAGCAGTTCTTC. Translating gives CASSPLGREDYNEQFF. The V and J genes are TRBV14 and TRBJ2-1, with TRBD2 identical over 8 bases. Germline assignment: CDR1 SGHDN and CDR2 FVKESK. J was trimmed by 3 bases and V by 4 bases; bases with no gene match: 8. The CDR3 has 16 amino acids.

The chain carries TRBV2 and TRBJ2-6, with unresolved D. Germline V CDR1 and CDR2: SNHLY, FYNNEI. CDR3 length: 18 amino acids. Between the trimmed V and J ends, which lost 5 bases and 0 bases, there was a span of 17 bases. The CDR3 spells CASSLMALSSSGANVLTF. The CDR3 DNA reads as TGTGCCAGCAGTTTAATGGCATTATCCAGCTCTGGGGCCAACGTCCTGACTTTC.

This clonotype showed up just a few times. This rearrangement joins TRBV29-1 to TRBJ2-1; 9 positions match TRBD2. The CDR3 loop spans 13 amino acids. The V and J ends lost 7 bases and 6 bases, in that order; junction bases with no gene match: 7. Germline-derived CDR1 and CDR2 are SQVTM and ANQGSEA. As DNA, the CDR3 is TGCAGCGCAGGGACTAGCTGGACCAATGAGCAGTTCTTC. This sequence encodes CSAGTSWTNEQFF.

This clonotype was observed a few times. The chain combines TRBV12-3 or TRBV12-4 with TRBJ1-5, with D possibly being TRBD1 (5 bases). The CDR3 is 15 amino acids. V lost 4 bases to trimming and J lost 7 bases, with 17 bases between them. The CDR3 nucleotides read TGTGCCAGCAGTTCCCTAGCTGGGACGGGACAGCCCCAGCATTTT. Translating gives CASSSLAGTGQPQHF.

This clonotype showed up just a few times. The chain carries TRBV5-1 and TRBJ2-7; D not resolved. This CDR3 has 14 amino acids. Trimming shortened V by 4 bases and J by 3 bases, and 14 bases separated the two germline ends. Germline V gene lookup returns CDR1 SGHRS and CDR2 YFSETQ. The CDR3 coding sequence is TGCGCCAGCAGCGTCTCCGTCGGTAGCTACGAGCAGTACTTC. Protein: CASSVSVGSYEQYF. The full variable domain, rest sourced from reference TRBV5-1 and TRBJ2-7, is KAGVTQTPRYLIKTRGQQVTLSCSPISGHRSVSWYQQTPGQGLQFLFEYFSETQRNKGNFPGRFSGRQFSNSRSEMNVSTLELGDSALYLCASSVSVGSYEQYFGPGTRLTVT.

This clonotype was counted many times. This CDR3 is CASITGTGGLVEQFF. CDR3 nucleotides: TGTGCCAGCATTACCGGGACAGGGGGCCTGGTTGAGCAGTTCTTC. V is TRBV2 and J is TRBJ2-1, with 12 bases aligning to TRBD1. CDR3 length: 15 residues. Germline lookup yields CDR1 SNHLY and CDR2 FYNNEI. Trimming removed 7 bases from V and 9 bases from J; junction bases left unmatched: 10. Complete variable domain (other parts from reference TRBV2 and TRBJ2-1): EPEVTQTPSHQVTQMGQEVILRCVPISNHLYFYWYRQILGQKVEFLVSFYNNEISEKSEIFDDQFSVERPDGSNFTLKIRSTKLEDSAMYFCASITGTGGLVEQFFGPGTRLTVL.

The chain carries TRBV6-6 and TRBJ1-5; unclear D gene. The CDR3 is made up of 11 amino acids. V was shortened by 6 bases and J by 9 bases, with 9 bases between the two germline ends. Germline V lookup: CDR1 MNHNY, CDR2 SVGAGI (reference sequence). The CDR3 sequence is CASRDSGPQHF. CDR3 DNA sequence: TGTGCCAGCAGGGACTCGGGGCCCCAGCATTTT.

The sample holds many counts of this clonotype. The rearrangement links TRBV12-3 or TRBV12-4 to TRBJ2-5; D unclear. With 6 bases removed from V and 2 bases from J, the gap between germline ends came to 4 bases. This CDR3 region has 11 residues. The CDR3 sequence is CASRGQETQYF. The CDR3 bases are TGTGCCAGCAGGGGACAAGAGACCCAGTACTTC.

The chain uses TRBV15 and TRBJ2-3, with D uncertain. This CDR3 has 15 residues. Trimming took 0 bases from V and 6 from J, leaving 13 bases between them. Germline lookup yields CDR1 LNHNV and CDR2 YYDKDF (reference sequence). In DNA form, the CDR3 reads TGTGCCACCAGCAGAGACCGGGTCAGCCGGGATACGCAGTATTTT. Translation: CATSRDRVSRDTQYF. The entire variable domain, with the rest obtained from reference TRBV15 and TRBJ2-3, is as follows: DAMVIQNPRYQVTQFGKPVTLSCSQTLNHNVMYWYQQKSSQAPKLLFHYYDKDFNNEADTPDNFQSRRPNTSFCFLDIRSPGLGDTAMYLCATSRDRVSRDTQYFGPGTRLTVL.